Shown below are 5 T cell receptor beta chains from a single sample sequenced in a study of response to subunit inactivated influenza vaccine. TCRdb re-called the RT-PCR reads with MiXCR, one entry per CDR3 protein. The sample yields fewer than 700,000 distinct CDR3 sequences, 10% to 15% seen once. The specimen comprised PBMCs from blood, sampled more than 35 days after vaccination. These receptors were taken from a man over 45 who received an inactivated influenza vaccine.

This chain uses TRBV11-1 with TRBJ2-2; D is ambiguous. Germline V gene sequence: CDR1 SGHAT, CDR2 FQDESV (reference sequence). The V end lost 3 bases, the J end lost 7 bases, and 9 bases lay between the germline ends. The CDR3 is made up of 13 amino acids. CDR3 DNA sequence: TGTGCCAGCAGCTTTCGGTTCAGCGGGGAGCTGTTTTTT. Residues: CASSFRFSGELFF.

The count of this clonotype is one. The chain uses TRBV18 and TRBJ1-1; TRBD1 might be the D (6 bases). Trimming took 6 bases from V and 5 from J, leaving 19 bases between them. The CDR3 is 15 amino acids. Germline loops: CDR1 KGHSH, CDR2 LQKENI. The CDR3, as DNA: TGTGCCAGCTCCCAACCTGGGCAGGGGAGGACTGAAGCTTTCTTT. As protein: CASSQPGQGRTEAFF.

In its sample, this clonotype was seen a few times. The rearrangement joins TRBV12-3 or TRBV12-4 to TRBJ1-1, with D possibly being TRBD1 (5 bases). The CDR3 contains 14 residues. Trimming left V 1 base short and J 4 bases short, with 10 bases between. This chain's CDR3 is CASSLGAGLTEAFF. The CDR3 bases are TGTGCCAGCAGTTTAGGGGCGGGGCTCACTGAAGCTTTCTTT.

The J gene is TRBJ2-1, the V gene TRBV6-5, with TRBD2 identical over 12 bases. The germline CDR1 and CDR2 sequences are MNHEY and SVGAGI. Trimming took 2 bases from V and 7 from J; bases not matched to a gene: 3. This CDR3 has 15 amino acids. This chain's CDR3 is CASSYDTSGRNEQFF. Written as DNA, the CDR3 is TGTGCCAGCAGTTACGACACTAGCGGGAGGAATGAGCAGTTCTTC.

This clonotype came up many times. The chain employs TRBV20-1 and TRBJ2-4; the D gene is possibly TRBD2 (5 bases). Trimming removed 6 bases from V and 0 bases from J, with 9 bases in between. CDR1 and CDR2 (germline): DFQATT, SNEGSKA (reference sequence). This CDR3 is built from 13 residues. CDR3 in amino acids: CSAARGAKNIQYF. CDR3 coding DNA: TGCAGTGCCGCCCGGGGAGCCAAAAACATTCAGTACTTC.